This is a list of T cell receptor beta chains from one sample in a study of technical replicates of blood from a handful of donors. Assay used: immunoSEQ multiplex PCR; TCRdb lists only in-frame clones, some missing. In the table there are more than 65,000 clones, approximately 94% of which are singletons. The sequenced sample consisted of T cells isolated from PBMCs. These receptors all stem from a human donor in good health. CDR3s include the opening cysteine and the closing phenylalanine or tryptophan.

v_gene	j_gene	len	CDR3aa
TRBV29-1	TRBJ2-1	14	CSVKGGTGKNEQFF
TRBV4-1	TRBJ1-5	18	CASSQRLVAGANYQPQHF
TRBV5-6	TRBJ2-5	14	CASSLDDREETQYF
TRBV25-1	TRBJ1-4	10	CASSGEKLFF
TRBV29-1	TRBJ2-3	12	CSAGESTDTQYF
TRBV4-2	TRBJ1-4	15	CASSQDFGGNEKLFF
TRBV2	TRBJ1-4	15	CASRETGATNEKLFF
TRBV28	TRBJ2-1	15	CASSYGTRSSNEQFF
TRBV11-2	TRBJ1-2	12	CASSFTGVDYTF
TRBV19	TRBJ1-1	13	CASSAAQRGGAFF
TRBV6-5	TRBJ1-1	14	CASSYAGKDTEAFF
TRBV7-3	TRBJ2-1	15	CASSPGGGAWNEQFF
TRBV4-1	TRBJ1-5	16	CASSPGQGGRDQPQHF
TRBV28	TRBJ1-2	15	CASSPGDRVNYGYTF
TRBV2	TRBJ1-5	16	CASSERDRAGNQPQHF
TRBV5-1	TRBJ2-6	17	CASSLAQGASGANVLTF
TRBV30	TRBJ2-1	14	CALVIDGTSGIQFF
TRBV6-5	TRBJ2-7	15	CASSYSPQGAGEQYF
TRBV6-1	TRBJ1-2	14	CASSGQGANYGYTF
TRBV28	TRBJ2-3	16	CASSPIAGPSADTQYF
TRBV14	TRBJ2-6	15	CASSLQGPGANVLTF
TRBV11-2	TRBJ1-1	12	CASSRIQGEAFF
TRBV7-2	TRBJ1-2	18	CASSLGYPGGPINYGYTF
TRBV7-9	TRBJ1-1	15	CASSSPTGKNTEAFF
TRBV5-1	TRBJ2-1	16	CASSFYFTGAGNEQFF
TRBV28	TRBJ1-5	16	CASSSLQGGDNQPQHF
TRBV29-1	TRBJ2-3	13	CSVEAGALDTQYF
TRBV12-5	TRBJ1-5	18	CASGLRLGRGQGWQPQHF
TRBV28	TRBJ1-2	16	CASSLQEPTLSYGYTF
TRBV6-1	TRBJ2-3	15	CASSLSPGVPDTQYF
TRBV2	TRBJ2-3	14	CASSGTTPTDTQYF
TRBV2	TRBJ2-5	15	CASSEGQGGGETQYF
TRBV7-8	TRBJ2-7	16	CASSLETGGSVYEQYF
TRBV2	TRBJ2-3	16	CASSESRPRFTDTQYF
TRBV4-1	TRBJ2-7	18	CASSQGQGALGLVYEQYF
TRBV6-6	TRBJ2-7	16	CASSYAPRLAGGEQYF
TRBV7-6	TRBJ1-1	15	CASSSGQGENTEAFF
TRBV28	TRBJ1-2	16	CASSSEPDGANYGYTF
TRBV5-1	TRBJ2-7	15	CASDNGLAGGGEQYF
TRBV7-9	TRBJ2-3	16	CASSSRDRELADTQYF
TRBV28	TRBJ2-4	16	CASSPPGTSGSVVQYF
TRBV5-1	TRBJ1-2	14	CASSADRALGGYTF
TRBV5-1	TRBJ1-5	15	CASSFGQNSNQPQHF
TRBV13	TRBJ2-7	19	CASSLPGGLAGGQAHEQYF
TRBV5-6	TRBJ2-3	15	CASSLIGGASDTQYF
TRBV12-5	TRBJ2-5	14	CASVLGQKQETQYF
TRBV7-9	TRBJ2-2	15	CASRSGRVTTGELFF
TRBV6-4	TRBJ2-7	15	CASSDGRDRSYEQYF
TRBV28	TRBJ2-7	11	CASSLYGEQYF
TRBV11-2	TRBJ2-2	13	CASSPLRTGELFF
TRBV6-1	TRBJ1-4	15	CASSEPRVTNEKLFF
TRBV4-1	TRBJ2-7	16	CASSQPTGNSSYEQYF
TRBV5-1	TRBJ2-7	16	CASSPATSSSPYEQYF
TRBV28	TRBJ1-5	15	CASSLWKTGYQPQHF
TRBV27	TRBJ2-1	18	CASSLGSRGGASYNEQFF